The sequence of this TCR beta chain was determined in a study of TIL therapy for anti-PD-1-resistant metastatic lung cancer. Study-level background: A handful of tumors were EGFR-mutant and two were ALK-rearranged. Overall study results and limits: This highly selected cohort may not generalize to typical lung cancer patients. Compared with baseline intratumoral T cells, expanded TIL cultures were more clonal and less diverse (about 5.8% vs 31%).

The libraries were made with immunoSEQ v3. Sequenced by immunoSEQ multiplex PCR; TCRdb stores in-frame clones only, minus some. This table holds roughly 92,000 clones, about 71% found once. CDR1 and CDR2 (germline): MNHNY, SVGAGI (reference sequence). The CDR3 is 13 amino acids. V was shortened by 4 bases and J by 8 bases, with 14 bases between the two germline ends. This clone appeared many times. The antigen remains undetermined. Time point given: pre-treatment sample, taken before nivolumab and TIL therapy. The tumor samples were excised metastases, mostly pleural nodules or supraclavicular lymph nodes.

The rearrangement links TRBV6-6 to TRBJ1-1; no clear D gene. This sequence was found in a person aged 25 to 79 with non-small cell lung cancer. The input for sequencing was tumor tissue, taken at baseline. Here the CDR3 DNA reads TGTGCCAGCAGTTCCTTCGCCTCGCCCGAAGCTTTCTTT. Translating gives CASSSFASPEAFF.